This T cell receptor (beta chain) appears in the sequencing data of a study of cytomegalovirus exposure and HLA in healthy donors. The study's findings and limits: HLA restriction was apparent for most CMV-associated TCR beta chains in a later analysis. Common viral pathogens were later found to be apparently linked to several of the most significant clusters. The sole available immune exposure information was CMV serostatus.

In the PCR, 60 Vbeta and 13 Jbeta primers were used. Profiling relied on immunoSEQ multiplex PCR, and the TCRdb table lists in-frame clones only, not all of them. The sample yields about 140,000 clones, approximately 80% seen once. The CDR3 spans 16 residues. The V gene end was trimmed by 3 bases and the J gene end by 7 bases; junction bases not matched to a gene: 12. The germline V gene encodes CDR1 SGHNT and CDR2 YYREEE (reference sequence). As concerns this clone: Its antigen remains unknown.

The TCR comes from a man aged 35-49 years in good health and CMV-seronegative. Sequenced: PBMCs. The chain recombines TRBV5-4 with TRBJ2-1, with 8 positions matching TRBD2. The CDR3 DNA reads TGTGCCAGCAGCTCGAGGACTAGCTTCGTCTTAAATGAGCAGTTCTTC. Residues: CASSSRTSFVLNEQFF.